This is a list of T cell receptor beta chains from one sample in a study of cytomegalovirus exposure and HLA in healthy donors. Sequenced by immunoSEQ multiplex PCR; TCRdb stores in-frame clones only, minus some. The profile covers roughly 99,000 clones, with approximately 80% appearing a single time and 4.2% taken by the ten largest. Sequenced input: PBMCs. These receptors came from a male donor in good health and CMV-seronegative. Both conserved end residues are part of each CDR3. A D gene is named only where the DNA matches it firmly. Clone size is not always given. Where it is, it says once, few, many or a class for expanded clones.

CDR3 length: 16; clone size: .; D gene: TRBD2; V gene: TRBV7-7; J gene: TRBJ2-3; CDR3 protein: CASSAELAGGADTQYF; CDR3 DNA: TGTGCCAGCAGCGCGGAATTAGCGGGAGGAGCAGATACGCAGTATTTT
CDR3 length: 16; clone size: few; D gene: .; V gene: TRBV6-1; J gene: TRBJ1-3; CDR3 protein: CASSEARGRVGNTIYF; CDR3 DNA: TGTGCCAGCAGTGAAGCGCGTGGCAGGGTCGGAAACACCATATATTTT
CDR3 length: 16; clone size: .; D gene: TRBD1; V gene: TRBV6-5; J gene: TRBJ1-1; CDR3 protein: CASINSGTGSNTEAFF; CDR3 DNA: TGTGCCAGCATTAACTCCGGGACAGGGTCGAACACTGAAGCTTTCTTT
CDR3 length: 13; clone size: .; D gene: TRBD1; V gene: TRBV7-9; J gene: TRBJ1-2; CDR3 protein: CASSSGQGYGYTF; CDR3 DNA: TGTGCCAGCAGCTCCGGACAGGGGTATGGCTACACCTTC
CDR3 length: 15; clone size: .; D gene: TRBD1; V gene: TRBV7-9; J gene: TRBJ1-1; CDR3 protein: CASNRLGQVMIEAFF; CDR3 DNA: TGTGCCAGCAACCGATTGGGACAGGTTATGATTGAAGCTTTCTTT
CDR3 length: 15; clone size: .; D gene: .; V gene: TRBV5-1; J gene: TRBJ2-3; CDR3 protein: CASSSLGGPADTQYF; CDR3 DNA: TGCGCCAGCAGCTCCTTAGGCGGGCCGGCAGATACGCAGTATTTT
CDR3 length: 14; clone size: few; D gene: TRBD2; V gene: TRBV7-8; J gene: TRBJ2-3; CDR3 protein: CASSRTSGSDTQYF; CDR3 DNA: TGTGCCAGCAGCCGGACTAGCGGGAGCGATACGCAGTATTTT
CDR3 length: 14; clone size: .; D gene: .; V gene: TRBV5-1; J gene: TRBJ1-1; CDR3 protein: CASTSGVGNTEAFF; CDR3 DNA: TGCGCCAGCACATCCGGGGTAGGGAACACTGAAGCTTTCTTT
CDR3 length: 14; clone size: once; D gene: .; V gene: TRBV11-2; J gene: TRBJ1-6; CDR3 protein: CASSFRGDNSPLHF; CDR3 DNA: TGTGCCAGCAGCTTTCGGGGGGATAATTCACCCCTCCACTTT
CDR3 length: 15; clone size: .; D gene: TRBD2; V gene: TRBV6-5; J gene: TRBJ2-1; CDR3 protein: CASSYSQRGNNEQFF; CDR3 DNA: TGTGCCAGCAGTTACTCCCAGCGGGGAAACAATGAGCAGTTCTTC
CDR3 length: 13; clone size: .; D gene: TRBD1; V gene: TRBV28; J gene: TRBJ1-5; CDR3 protein: CASAGGRNQPQHF; CDR3 DNA: TGTGCCAGCGCAGGGGGCCGGAATCAGCCCCAGCATTTT
CDR3 length: 14; clone size: .; D gene: TRBD2; V gene: TRBV27; J gene: TRBJ2-1; CDR3 protein: CASSTSGRANEQFF; CDR3 DNA: TGTGCCAGCAGTACTAGCGGGAGGGCCAATGAGCAGTTCTTC
CDR3 length: 13; clone size: .; D gene: TRBD2; V gene: TRBV30; J gene: TRBJ2-7; CDR3 protein: CAWRRAGVYEQYF; CDR3 DNA: TGTGCCTGGCGGAGGGCGGGAGTCTACGAGCAGTACTTC
CDR3 length: 17; clone size: .; D gene: .; V gene: TRBV7-9; J gene: TRBJ2-4; CDR3 protein: CASSQSGSGVAKNIQYF; CDR3 DNA: TGTGCCAGCAGCCAATCAGGGTCGGGGGTGGCCAAAAACATTCAGTACTTC
CDR3 length: 15; clone size: .; D gene: TRBD1; V gene: TRBV4-1; J gene: TRBJ2-7; CDR3 protein: CASSPNPGTGDEQYF; CDR3 DNA: TGCGCCAGCAGCCCGAACCCCGGGACAGGGGACGAGCAGTACTTC
CDR3 length: 13; clone size: few; D gene: TRBD1; V gene: TRBV29-1; J gene: TRBJ1-1; CDR3 protein: CSVGQGVYTEAFF; CDR3 DNA: TGCAGCGTGGGACAGGGGGTATATACTGAAGCTTTCTTT
CDR3 length: 15; clone size: .; D gene: .; V gene: TRBV7-9; J gene: TRBJ2-1; CDR3 protein: CASSLEWGERNEQFF; CDR3 DNA: TGTGCCAGCAGCTTAGAGTGGGGAGAAAGAAATGAGCAGTTCTTC
CDR3 length: 13; clone size: .; D gene: .; V gene: TRBV27; J gene: TRBJ2-4; CDR3 protein: CASKVQGRDIQYF; CDR3 DNA: TGTGCCAGCAAGGTTCAGGGGAGGGACATTCAGTACTTC
CDR3 length: 15; clone size: .; D gene: .; V gene: TRBV12-2; J gene: TRBJ2-3; CDR3 protein: CASRQGLAGADTQYF; CDR3 DNA: TGTGCAAGTCGCCAAGGACTAGCGGGAGCAGATACGCAGTATTTT
CDR3 length: 17; clone size: .; D gene: TRBD1; V gene: TRBV2; J gene: TRBJ2-6; CDR3 protein: CASSEGGQGAGANVLTF; CDR3 DNA: TGTGCCAGCAGCGAAGGGGGCCAGGGGGCTGGGGCCAACGTCCTGACTTTC
CDR3 length: 13; clone size: .; D gene: .; V gene: TRBV19; J gene: TRBJ1-1; CDR3 protein: CASTFRTAREAFF; CDR3 DNA: TGTGCCAGTACCTTTAGGACAGCCCGTGAAGCTTTCTTT
CDR3 length: 13; clone size: .; D gene: TRBD1; V gene: TRBV5-1; J gene: TRBJ1-1; CDR3 protein: CASRWHRGTEAFF; CDR3 DNA: TGCGCCAGCAGGTGGCACAGGGGAACTGAAGCTTTCTTT
CDR3 length: 12; clone size: .; D gene: .; V gene: TRBV27; J gene: TRBJ2-7; CDR3 protein: CASGTSSYEQYF; CDR3 DNA: TGTGCCAGCGGGACAAGCTCCTACGAGCAGTACTTC
CDR3 length: 12; clone size: .; D gene: .; V gene: TRBV5-4; J gene: TRBJ2-7; CDR3 protein: CASSPGGPEQYF; CDR3 DNA: TGTGCCAGCAGCCCGGGGGGCCCCGAGCAGTACTTC
CDR3 length: 16; clone size: .; D gene: TRBD2; V gene: TRBV6-5; J gene: TRBJ2-5; CDR3 protein: CASSYSSGRNGGTQYF; CDR3 DNA: TGTGCCAGCAGTTACTCTAGCGGGAGAAATGGAGGGACCCAGTACTTC
CDR3 length: 15; clone size: .; D gene: TRBD1; V gene: TRBV14; J gene: TRBJ1-6; CDR3 protein: CASSLQTGGNSPLHF; CDR3 DNA: TGTGCCAGCAGCCTCCAGACAGGGGGCAATTCACCCCTCCACTTT
CDR3 length: 14; clone size: .; D gene: .; V gene: TRBV5-8; J gene: TRBJ1-5; CDR3 protein: CASSLLGTNQPQHF; CDR3 DNA: TGTGCCAGCAGCTTACTAGGCACCAATCAGCCCCAGCATTTT
CDR3 length: 13; clone size: .; D gene: .; V gene: TRBV29-1; J gene: TRBJ2-1; CDR3 protein: CSVDGGTYNEQFF; CDR3 DNA: TGCAGCGTTGATGGGGGGACCTACAATGAGCAGTTCTTC
CDR3 length: 15; clone size: few; D gene: .; V gene: TRBV6-1; J gene: TRBJ1-3; CDR3 protein: CASSAGGASGNTIYF; CDR3 DNA: TGTGCCAGCAGTGCTGGTGGGGCCTCTGGAAACACCATATATTTT
CDR3 length: 13; clone size: .; D gene: .; V gene: TRBV5-1; J gene: TRBJ1-2; CDR3 protein: CASSPGESYGYTF; CDR3 DNA: TGCGCCAGCTCCCCCGGGGAAAGCTATGGCTACACCTTC
CDR3 length: 14; clone size: few; D gene: TRBD2; V gene: TRBV7-9; J gene: TRBJ2-3; CDR3 protein: CASSLAGGTDTQYF; CDR3 DNA: TGTGCCAGCAGCCTAGCGGGAGGGACAGATACGCAGTATTTT
CDR3 length: 14; clone size: .; D gene: TRBD2; V gene: TRBV2; J gene: TRBJ2-7; CDR3 protein: CASSGPSGSYEQYF; CDR3 DNA: TGTGCCAGCAGTGGCCCTAGCGGGAGCTACGAGCAGTACTTC
CDR3 length: 20; clone size: .; D gene: TRBD2; V gene: TRBV10-1; J gene: TRBJ2-4; CDR3 protein: CASSEGGGLAGILAKNIQYF; CDR3 DNA: TGCGCCAGCAGTGAGGGAGGGGGACTAGCGGGAATCTTAGCCAAAAACATTCAGTACTTC
CDR3 length: 15; clone size: few; D gene: .; V gene: TRBV5-1; J gene: TRBJ1-3; CDR3 protein: CASSLGGSSGNTIYF; CDR3 DNA: TGCGCCAGCAGCTTGGGTGGGAGCTCTGGAAACACCATATATTTT
CDR3 length: 16; clone size: few; D gene: TRBD1; V gene: TRBV4-1; J gene: TRBJ1-4; CDR3 protein: CASSQPGTGRAEKLFF; CDR3 DNA: TGCGCCAGCAGCCAGCCCGGGACAGGGAGGGCTGAAAAACTGTTTTTT
CDR3 length: 13; clone size: .; D gene: .; V gene: TRBV7-2; J gene: TRBJ1-2; CDR3 protein: CASSLSGSAGYTF; CDR3 DNA: TGTGCCAGCAGCCTCTCAGGGTCGGCTGGCTACACCTTC
CDR3 length: 15; clone size: .; D gene: TRBD2; V gene: TRBV9; J gene: TRBJ2-5; CDR3 protein: CASSVGSSGSVAQYF; CDR3 DNA: TGTGCCAGCAGCGTAGGTTCTAGCGGATCTGTGGCCCAGTACTTC
CDR3 length: 18; clone size: few; D gene: .; V gene: TRBV5-1; J gene: TRBJ1-3; CDR3 protein: CASSLIALGLTSGNTIYF; CDR3 DNA: TGCGCCAGCAGCTTGATTGCGCTGGGCCTCACCTCTGGAAACACCATATATTTT
CDR3 length: 17; clone size: .; D gene: TRBD2; V gene: TRBV29-1; J gene: TRBJ2-3; CDR3 protein: CSVEGTSGLVYTDTQYF; CDR3 DNA: TGCAGCGTTGAGGGGACTAGCGGCCTAGTATACACAGATACGCAGTATTTT
CDR3 length: 18; clone size: .; D gene: .; V gene: TRBV2; J gene: TRBJ2-1; CDR3 protein: CASSELGGSESSYNEQFF; CDR3 DNA: TGTGCCAGCAGTGAACTGGGTGGAAGCGAGAGCTCCTACAATGAGCAGTTCTTC
CDR3 length: 14; clone size: few; D gene: TRBD1; V gene: TRBV29-1; J gene: TRBJ1-2; CDR3 protein: CSVETTGGGYGYTF; CDR3 DNA: TGCAGCGTTGAAACGACAGGGGGCGGCTATGGCTACACCTTC
CDR3 length: 13; clone size: .; D gene: TRBD1; V gene: TRBV13; J gene: TRBJ2-7; CDR3 protein: CASSGGQGYEQYF; CDR3 DNA: TGTGCCAGCAGCGGAGGACAGGGCTACGAGCAGTACTTC
CDR3 length: 12; clone size: .; D gene: TRBD1; V gene: TRBV19; J gene: TRBJ2-3; CDR3 protein: CASSQDRDTQYF; CDR3 DNA: TGTGCCAGTAGCCAGGACAGGGATACGCAGTATTTT
CDR3 length: 15; clone size: .; D gene: TRBD1; V gene: TRBV5-4; J gene: TRBJ2-1; CDR3 protein: CASSLNRGSFDEQFF; CDR3 DNA: TGTGCCAGCAGCTTAAACAGGGGCTCCTTCGATGAGCAGTTCTTC
CDR3 length: 18; clone size: .; D gene: .; V gene: TRBV11-2; J gene: TRBJ2-2; CDR3 protein: CASRRITGTPINTGELFF; CDR3 DNA: TGTGCCAGCCGAAGGATTACAGGGACACCTATTAACACCGGGGAGCTGTTTTTT
CDR3 length: 15; clone size: .; D gene: TRBD1; V gene: TRBV7-9; J gene: TRBJ1-2; CDR3 protein: CASSPRVGQAYGYTF; CDR3 DNA: TGTGCCAGCAGCCCCCGAGTCGGACAGGCGTATGGCTACACCTTC
CDR3 length: 13; clone size: .; D gene: TRBD1; V gene: TRBV28; J gene: TRBJ1-2; CDR3 protein: CASRTGANYGYTF; CDR3 DNA: TGTGCCAGCAGAACAGGGGCCAACTATGGCTACACCTTC
CDR3 length: 15; clone size: .; D gene: TRBD1; V gene: TRBV2; J gene: TRBJ1-5; CDR3 protein: CASRGWDRVPGPQHF; CDR3 DNA: TGTGCCAGCAGAGGATGGGACAGGGTGCCGGGGCCCCAGCATTTT
CDR3 length: 16; clone size: .; D gene: TRBD2; V gene: TRBV10-2; J gene: TRBJ2-1; CDR3 protein: CASSESPGRQASEQFF; CDR3 DNA: TGCGCCAGCAGTGAGTCCCCCGGGAGGCAAGCGTCGGAGCAGTTCTTC
CDR3 length: 13; clone size: .; D gene: .; V gene: TRBV18; J gene: TRBJ2-7; CDR3 protein: CASSPSRDYEQYF; CDR3 DNA: TGTGCCAGCTCACCATCCAGGGACTACGAGCAGTACTTC
CDR3 length: 14; clone size: few; D gene: .; V gene: TRBV5-1; J gene: TRBJ2-2; CDR3 protein: CASSFGKETGELFF; CDR3 DNA: TGCGCCAGCAGCTTCGGGAAGGAAACCGGGGAGCTGTTTTTT
CDR3 length: 19; clone size: .; D gene: TRBD2; V gene: TRBV9; J gene: TRBJ2-7; CDR3 protein: CASSAHPGTSGVSSYEQYF; CDR3 DNA: TGTGCCAGCAGCGCCCATCCCGGGACTAGCGGGGTAAGCTCCTACGAGCAGTACTTC
CDR3 length: 17; clone size: few; D gene: .; V gene: TRBV27; J gene: TRBJ2-7; CDR3 protein: CASSLYSGLRSSYEQYF; CDR3 DNA: TGTGCCAGCAGTTTATATAGCGGCCTACGGAGCTCCTACGAGCAGTACTTC
CDR3 length: 14; clone size: .; D gene: .; V gene: TRBV28; J gene: TRBJ1-2; CDR3 protein: CASSRRGPPYGYTF; CDR3 DNA: TGTGCCAGCAGTCGCAGGGGTCCCCCCTATGGCTACACCTTC
CDR3 length: 15; clone size: .; D gene: TRBD2; V gene: TRBV9; J gene: TRBJ2-1; CDR3 protein: CASSVASGVFWEQFF; CDR3 DNA: TGTGCCAGCAGCGTGGCTAGCGGGGTTTTTTGGGAGCAGTTCTTC
CDR3 length: 15; clone size: .; D gene: TRBD2; V gene: TRBV4-1; J gene: TRBJ2-7; CDR3 protein: CASSPSPSGSYEQYF; CDR3 DNA: TGCGCCAGCAGCCCGTCTCCAAGCGGGAGCTACGAGCAGTACTTC
CDR3 length: 14; clone size: .; D gene: .; V gene: TRBV2; J gene: TRBJ1-5; CDR3 protein: CASSEDLVREPQHF; CDR3 DNA: TGTGCCAGCAGTGAAGACTTAGTGAGGGAGCCCCAGCATTTT
CDR3 length: 17; clone size: few; D gene: TRBD2; V gene: TRBV2; J gene: TRBJ2-7; CDR3 protein: CAKRGKEAGAVSYEQYF; CDR3 DNA: TGTGCCAAAAGGGGGAAGGAAGCGGGAGCCGTTTCCTACGAGCAGTACTTC
CDR3 length: 16; clone size: .; D gene: TRBD2; V gene: TRBV9; J gene: TRBJ2-1; CDR3 protein: CASSVKLAGASNEQFF; CDR3 DNA: TGTGCCAGCAGCGTAAAACTAGCGGGAGCCAGCAATGAGCAGTTCTTC